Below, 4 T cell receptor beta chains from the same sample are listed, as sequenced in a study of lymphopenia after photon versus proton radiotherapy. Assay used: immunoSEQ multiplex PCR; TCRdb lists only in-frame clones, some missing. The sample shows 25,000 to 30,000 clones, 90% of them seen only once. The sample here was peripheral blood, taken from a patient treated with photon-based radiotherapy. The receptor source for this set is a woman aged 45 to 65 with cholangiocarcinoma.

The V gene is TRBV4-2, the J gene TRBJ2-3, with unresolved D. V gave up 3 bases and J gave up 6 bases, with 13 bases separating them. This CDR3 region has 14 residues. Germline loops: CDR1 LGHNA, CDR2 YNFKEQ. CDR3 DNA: TGTGCCAGCAGCCAGGACCGGGCGAAGGATACGCAGTATTTT. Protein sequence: CASSQDRAKDTQYF.

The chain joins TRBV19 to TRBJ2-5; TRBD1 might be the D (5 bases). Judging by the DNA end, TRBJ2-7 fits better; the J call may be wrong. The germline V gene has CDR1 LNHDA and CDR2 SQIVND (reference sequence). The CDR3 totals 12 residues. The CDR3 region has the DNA TGTGCCAGTACAGGGAACTCCTACGAGCAGTACTTC. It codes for CASTGNSYEQYF.

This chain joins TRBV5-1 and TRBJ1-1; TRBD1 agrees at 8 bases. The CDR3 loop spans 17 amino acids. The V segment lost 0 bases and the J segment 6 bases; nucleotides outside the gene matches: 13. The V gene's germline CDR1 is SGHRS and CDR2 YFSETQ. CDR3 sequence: CASSLEGTGARGAEAFF. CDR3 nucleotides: TGCGCCAGCAGCTTGGAAGGGACAGGCGCCCGAGGGGCTGAAGCTTTCTTT.

Written as DNA, the CDR3 is TGTGCCAGCAGTACCGCCGGGGAGGGGGATACGCAGTATTTT. It codes for CASSTAGEGDTQYF. This chain joins TRBV27 and TRBJ2-3, with 7 nucleotides matching TRBD2. The CDR3 runs to 14 residues. Per the germline V gene, CDR1 is MNHEY and CDR2 is SMNVEV (reference sequence). Unmatched junction bases numbered 8, after V lost 5 bases and J lost 6 bases.